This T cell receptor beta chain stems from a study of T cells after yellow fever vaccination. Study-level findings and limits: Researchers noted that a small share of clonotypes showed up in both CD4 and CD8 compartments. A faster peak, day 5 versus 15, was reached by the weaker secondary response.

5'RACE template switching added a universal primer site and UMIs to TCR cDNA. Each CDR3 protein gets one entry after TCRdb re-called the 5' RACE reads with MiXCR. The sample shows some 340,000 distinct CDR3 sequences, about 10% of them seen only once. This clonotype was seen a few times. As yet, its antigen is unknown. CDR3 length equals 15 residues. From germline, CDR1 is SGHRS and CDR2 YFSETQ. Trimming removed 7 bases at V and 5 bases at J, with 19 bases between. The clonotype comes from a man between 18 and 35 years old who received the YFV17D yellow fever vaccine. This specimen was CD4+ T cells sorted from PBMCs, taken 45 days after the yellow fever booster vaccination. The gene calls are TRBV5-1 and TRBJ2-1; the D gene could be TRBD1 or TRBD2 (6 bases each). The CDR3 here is CASPGGPPLDNEQFF. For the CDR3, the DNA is TGCGCCAGCCCCGGGGGCCCCCCGCTAGACAATGAGCAGTTCTTC.